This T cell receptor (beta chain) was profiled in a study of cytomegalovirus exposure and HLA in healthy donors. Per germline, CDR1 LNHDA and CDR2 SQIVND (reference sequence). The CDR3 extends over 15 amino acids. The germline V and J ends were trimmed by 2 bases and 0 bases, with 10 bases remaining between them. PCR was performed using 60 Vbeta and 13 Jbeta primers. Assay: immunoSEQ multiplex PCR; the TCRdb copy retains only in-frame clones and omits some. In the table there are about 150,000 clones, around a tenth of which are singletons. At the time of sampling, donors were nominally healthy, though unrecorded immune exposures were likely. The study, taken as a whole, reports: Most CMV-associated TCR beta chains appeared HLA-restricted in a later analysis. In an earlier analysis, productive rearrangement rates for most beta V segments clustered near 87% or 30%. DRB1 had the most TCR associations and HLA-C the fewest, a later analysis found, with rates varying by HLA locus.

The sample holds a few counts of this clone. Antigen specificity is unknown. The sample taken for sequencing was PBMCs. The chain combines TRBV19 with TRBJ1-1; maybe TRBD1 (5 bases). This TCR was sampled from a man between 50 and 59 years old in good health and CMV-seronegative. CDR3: CASSIKGRVNTEAFF. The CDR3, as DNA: TGTGCCAGTAGTATAAAGGGCAGGGTGAACACTGAAGCTTTCTTT.